This T cell receptor beta chain is from a study of blood T cell repertoires in COVID-19. Study-level background: The samples span acute and convalescent COVID-19 from the United States, Italy and Spain. The analysed material was cDNA or gDNA that came from T cells, B-cell-depleted T cells, or PBMCs.

The protocol was immunoSEQ multiplex PCR, while the TCRdb copy is restricted to in-frame clones and leaves out a portion. The data hold roughly 200,000 clones, with just under 90% observed a single time. The CDR3 has 12 amino acids. The V gene's germline CDR1 is MNHEY and CDR2 SVGAGI. Trimming removed 8 bases at V and 3 bases at J, with 8 bases between. This clonotype was obtained from a man aged 60 to 69 who had recovered from COVID-19. The sequenced material came from peripheral blood. This chain uses TRBV6-5 with TRBJ1-5; tentative D call: TRBD1 (6 bases). CDR3 sequence: CASRDTNQPQHF. CDR3 coding DNA: TGTGCCAGCCGGGACACCAATCAGCCCCAGCATTTT.